This T cell receptor beta chain was retrieved from a study of blood T cell repertoires in COVID-19. Study-level background: The samples span acute and convalescent COVID-19 from the United States, Italy and Spain.

This clone was picked up one time. Methods used by the authors: For nucleated cells, counts were estimated from reference gene primer amplification. Assay: immunoSEQ multiplex PCR; the TCRdb copy retains only in-frame clones and omits some. V, J and clone size were drawn from that table, and D and trimming were deduced from the DNA. The sample has 400,000 or so clones; more than 85% are singletons. Trimming shortened V by 2 bases and J by 0 bases, and 14 bases separated the two germline ends. Looked up from germline, CDR1 is SGDLS and CDR2 is YYNGEE. The CDR3 contains 17 residues. This receptor was identified in a human donor in a cohort sampled during active COVID-19. This chain joins TRBV9 and TRBJ2-2, with a tentative D call TRBD1 (5 bases). The sequenced material came from peripheral blood. CDR3 sequence reads: CASSVGPDSTNTGELFF. The CDR3, as DNA: TGTGCCAGCAGCGTCGGCCCCGACAGTACGAACACCGGGGAGCTGTTTTTT.